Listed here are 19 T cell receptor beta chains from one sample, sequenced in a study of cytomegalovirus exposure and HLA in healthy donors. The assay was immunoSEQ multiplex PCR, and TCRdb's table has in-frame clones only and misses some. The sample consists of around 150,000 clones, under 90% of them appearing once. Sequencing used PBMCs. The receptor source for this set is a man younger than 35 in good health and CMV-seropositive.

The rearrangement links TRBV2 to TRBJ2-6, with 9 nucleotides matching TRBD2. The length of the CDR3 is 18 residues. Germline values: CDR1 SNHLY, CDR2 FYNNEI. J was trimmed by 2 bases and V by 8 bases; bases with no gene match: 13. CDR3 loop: CASGGAGGLLTGANVLTF. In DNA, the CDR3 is TGTGCCAGCGGTGGGGCGGGAGGGCTACTAACTGGGGCCAACGTCCTGACTTTC.

CDR3 DNA sequence: TGTGCCAGCAGTTACTCGATGGGCAGCCAAGAGACCCAGTACTTC. It yields the protein CASSYSMGSQETQYF. V and J are TRBV6-6 and TRBJ2-5, with D unclear. V was clipped by 0 bases and J by 1 base, with 9 bases between them. The germline V gene has CDR1 MNHNY and CDR2 SVGAGI (reference sequence). This CDR3 is 15 amino acids long.

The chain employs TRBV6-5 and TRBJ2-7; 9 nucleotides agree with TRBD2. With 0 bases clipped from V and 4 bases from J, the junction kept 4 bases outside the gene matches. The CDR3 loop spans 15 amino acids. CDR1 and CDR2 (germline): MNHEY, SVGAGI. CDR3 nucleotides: TGTGCCAGCAGTTACTCAGTAGCGGGAGCATACGAGCAGTACTTC. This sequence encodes CASSYSVAGAYEQYF.

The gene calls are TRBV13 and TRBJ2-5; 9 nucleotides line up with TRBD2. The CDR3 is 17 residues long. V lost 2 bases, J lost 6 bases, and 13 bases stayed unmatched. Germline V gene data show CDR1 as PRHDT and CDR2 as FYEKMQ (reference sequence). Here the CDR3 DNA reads TGTGCCAGCAGCTTAAGGATCGGGTCTAGCGGGACTAAGACCCAGTACTTC. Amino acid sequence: CASSLRIGSSGTKTQYF.

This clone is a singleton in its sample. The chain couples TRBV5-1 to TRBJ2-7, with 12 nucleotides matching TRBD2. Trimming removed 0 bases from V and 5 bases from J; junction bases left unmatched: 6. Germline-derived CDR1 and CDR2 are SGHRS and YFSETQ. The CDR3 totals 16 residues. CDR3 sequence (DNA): TGCGCCAGCAGCTTGGATGCTAGCGGGAGGGAGCACGAGCAGTACTTC. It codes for CASSLDASGREHEQYF.

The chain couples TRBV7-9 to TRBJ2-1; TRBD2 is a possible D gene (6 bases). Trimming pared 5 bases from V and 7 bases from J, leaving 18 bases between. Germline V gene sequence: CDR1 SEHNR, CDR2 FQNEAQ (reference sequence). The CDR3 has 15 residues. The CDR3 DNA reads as TGTGCCAGCAGCCTCGAGGCAGGAGGGGATAATGAGCAGTTCTTC. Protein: CASSLEAGGDNEQFF.

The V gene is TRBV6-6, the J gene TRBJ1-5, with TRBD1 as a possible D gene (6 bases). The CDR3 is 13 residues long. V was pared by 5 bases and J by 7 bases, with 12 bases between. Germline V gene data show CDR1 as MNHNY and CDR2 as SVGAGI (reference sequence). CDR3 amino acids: CASSGQQGQPQHF. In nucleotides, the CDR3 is TGTGCCAGCAGTGGACAACAGGGCCAGCCCCAGCATTTT.

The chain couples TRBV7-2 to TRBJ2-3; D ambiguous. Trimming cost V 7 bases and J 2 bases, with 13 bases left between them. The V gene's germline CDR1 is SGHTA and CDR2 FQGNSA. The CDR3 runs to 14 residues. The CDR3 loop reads CASTRLDYTDTQYF. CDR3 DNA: TGTGCCAGCACCAGACTCGATTACACAGATACGCAGTATTTT.

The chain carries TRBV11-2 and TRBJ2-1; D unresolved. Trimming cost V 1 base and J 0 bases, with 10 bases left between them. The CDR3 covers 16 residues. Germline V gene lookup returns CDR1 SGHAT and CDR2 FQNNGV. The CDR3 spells CASSLGGFSSYNEQFF. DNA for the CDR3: TGTGCCAGCAGCTTAGGAGGTTTCAGCTCCTACAATGAGCAGTTCTTC.

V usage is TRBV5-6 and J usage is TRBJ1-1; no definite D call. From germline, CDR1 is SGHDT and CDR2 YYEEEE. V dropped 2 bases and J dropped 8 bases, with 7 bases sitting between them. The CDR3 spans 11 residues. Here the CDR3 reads CASSLLGEAFF. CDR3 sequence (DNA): TGTGCCAGCAGCTTACTGGGCGAAGCTTTCTTT.

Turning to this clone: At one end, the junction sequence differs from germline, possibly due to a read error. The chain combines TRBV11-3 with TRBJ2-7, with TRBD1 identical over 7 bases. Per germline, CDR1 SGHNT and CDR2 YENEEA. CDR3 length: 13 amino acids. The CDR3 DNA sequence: TGTGCCAGCAGCTTACGCCCAGGGGGTGAGGTGAACTTC. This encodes CASSLRPGGEVNF.

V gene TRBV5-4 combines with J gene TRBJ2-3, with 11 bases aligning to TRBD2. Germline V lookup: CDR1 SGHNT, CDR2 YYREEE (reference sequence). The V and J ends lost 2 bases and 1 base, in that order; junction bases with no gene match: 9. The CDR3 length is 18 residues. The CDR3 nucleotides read TGTGCCAGCAGCTTCTTAGCGGGAGGGGCGGGGGGCACAGATACGCAGTATTTT. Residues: CASSFLAGGAGGTDTQYF.

The CDR3 is CASSADSGQRLYEQYF. For the CDR3, the DNA is TGTGCCAGCAGCGCTGATTCGGGACAGCGTCTTTACGAGCAGTACTTC. The rearrangement joins TRBV7-6 to TRBJ2-7; 7 positions agree with TRBD1. V lost 5 bases and J lost 4; bases outside the gene matches: 14. From germline, CDR1 is SGHVS and CDR2 FNYEAQ. This CDR3 comprises 16 residues. Full variable domain (rest looked up from reference TRBV7-6 and TRBJ2-7): GAGVSQSPRYKVTKRGQDVALRCDPISGHVSLYWYRQALGQGPEFLTYFNYEAQQDKSGLPNDRFSAERPEGSISTLTIQRTEQRDSAMYRCASSADSGQRLYEQYFGPGTRLTVT.

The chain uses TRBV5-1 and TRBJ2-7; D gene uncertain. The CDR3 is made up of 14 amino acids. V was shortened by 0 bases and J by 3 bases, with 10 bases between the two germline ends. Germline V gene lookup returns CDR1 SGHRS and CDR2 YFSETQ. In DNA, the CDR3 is TGCGCCAGCAGCTTGGGAAGAGGTCTCTACGAGCAGTACTTC. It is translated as CASSLGRGLYEQYF.

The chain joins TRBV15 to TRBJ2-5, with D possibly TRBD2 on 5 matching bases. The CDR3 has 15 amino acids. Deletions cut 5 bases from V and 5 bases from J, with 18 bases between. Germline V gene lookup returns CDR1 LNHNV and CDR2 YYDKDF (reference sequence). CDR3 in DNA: TGTGCCACCAGCCCACTAGGGAGCAATTGGGAGACCCAGTACTTC. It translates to CATSPLGSNWETQYF.

CDR3 sequence reads: CSVVHRGSYEQYF. The CDR3 DNA reads TGCAGCGTTGTCCATCGAGGGTCCTACGAGCAGTACTTC. The chain combines TRBV29-1 with TRBJ2-7; perhaps TRBD2 as D (5 bases). The germline gives CDR1 SQVTM, CDR2 ANQGSEA. Trimming pared 4 bases from V and 1 base from J, leaving 11 bases between. The CDR3 runs 13 residues.

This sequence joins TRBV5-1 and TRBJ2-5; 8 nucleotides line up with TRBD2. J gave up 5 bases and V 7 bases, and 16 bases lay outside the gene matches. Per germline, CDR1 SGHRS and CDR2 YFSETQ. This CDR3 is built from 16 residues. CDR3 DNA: TGCGCCAGCTCCGCAGGAGGAGCGGGAGTATTGGAGACCCAGTACTTC. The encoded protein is CASSAGGAGVLETQYF.

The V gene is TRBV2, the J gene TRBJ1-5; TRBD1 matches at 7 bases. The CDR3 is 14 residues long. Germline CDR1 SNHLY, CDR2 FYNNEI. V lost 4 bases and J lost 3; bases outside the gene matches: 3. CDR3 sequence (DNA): TGTGCCAGCAGTGTGGGACAGTTCAATCAGCCCCAGCATTTT. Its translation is CASSVGQFNQPQHF.

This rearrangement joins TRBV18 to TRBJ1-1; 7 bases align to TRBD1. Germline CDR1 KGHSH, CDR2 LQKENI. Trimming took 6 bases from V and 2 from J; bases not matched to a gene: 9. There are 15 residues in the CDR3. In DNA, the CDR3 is TGTGCCAGCTCTCATAGGGGACAGACTAACACTGAAGCTTTCTTT. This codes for CASSHRGQTNTEAFF.